This TCR beta chain was sequenced in a study of cytomegalovirus exposure and HLA in healthy donors. Germline V gene sequence: CDR1 SEHNR, CDR2 FQNEAQ (reference sequence). The CDR3 runs 13 residues. The trim removed 5 bases at V and 2 bases at J, leaving 2 bases unmatched. In the case of this clone: The antigen remains unidentified.

Study-wide results and limits: Earlier analysis looked at TCR beta V segments, and most were productive about 87% or about 30% of the time. Highest at DRB1 and lowest at HLA-C, TCR association rates differed among HLA loci in a later analysis.

In the PCR, 60 Vbeta and 13 Jbeta primers were used. Some clones are missing from TCRdb's copy, which holds only in-frame ones; the method was immunoSEQ multiplex PCR. Its table lists some 41,000 clones. This clonotype originated in a young man in good health and CMV-seronegative. The chain employs TRBV7-9 and TRBJ1-2; TRBD1 aligns across 7 bases. Sequenced sample: PBMCs. The CDR3 DNA is TGTGCCAGCAGCCCGGGACAGAACTATGGCTACACCTTC. The encoded protein is CASSPGQNYGYTF.